This TCR beta chain was documented in a study of radiation and T cells in renal cell carcinoma. Repertoires were generated with immunoSEQ multiplex PCR, while TCRdb's copy carries only in-frame clones and drops some. The table records about 130,000 clones, around nine tenths of them present only once. Specified time point: baseline pretreatment blood. Treatment given: 15 Gy SBRT to primary tumor, nephrectomy 4 weeks later. Overall study findings and caveats: In blood, top tumor clones expanded by 2 weeks, shrinking by 4.

Concerning this clone: Its specificity is not known.

Germline V gives CDR1 SGDLS, CDR2 YYNGEE. This CDR3 contains 14 residues. Trimming removed 1 base from V and 3 bases from J, with 10 bases in between. The chain uses TRBV9 and TRBJ1-1; tentatively, D is TRBD1 (5 bases). The material was blood, obtained from a patient whose treatment included radiotherapy and nephrectomy. This receptor was taken from a woman between 50 and 59 years old with renal cell carcinoma. The CDR3 coding sequence is TGTGCCAGCAGCGTATATGGACAAGACACTGAAGCTTTCTTT. Translating gives CASSVYGQDTEAFF. The full variable domain, in which reference TRBV9 and TRBJ1-1 provide the parts outside the CDR3, is DSGVTQTPKHLITATGQRVTLRCSPRSGDLSVYWYQQSLDQGLQFLIQYYNGEERAKGNILERFSAQQFPDLHSELNLSSLELGDSALYFCASSVYGQDTEAFFGQGTRLTVV.